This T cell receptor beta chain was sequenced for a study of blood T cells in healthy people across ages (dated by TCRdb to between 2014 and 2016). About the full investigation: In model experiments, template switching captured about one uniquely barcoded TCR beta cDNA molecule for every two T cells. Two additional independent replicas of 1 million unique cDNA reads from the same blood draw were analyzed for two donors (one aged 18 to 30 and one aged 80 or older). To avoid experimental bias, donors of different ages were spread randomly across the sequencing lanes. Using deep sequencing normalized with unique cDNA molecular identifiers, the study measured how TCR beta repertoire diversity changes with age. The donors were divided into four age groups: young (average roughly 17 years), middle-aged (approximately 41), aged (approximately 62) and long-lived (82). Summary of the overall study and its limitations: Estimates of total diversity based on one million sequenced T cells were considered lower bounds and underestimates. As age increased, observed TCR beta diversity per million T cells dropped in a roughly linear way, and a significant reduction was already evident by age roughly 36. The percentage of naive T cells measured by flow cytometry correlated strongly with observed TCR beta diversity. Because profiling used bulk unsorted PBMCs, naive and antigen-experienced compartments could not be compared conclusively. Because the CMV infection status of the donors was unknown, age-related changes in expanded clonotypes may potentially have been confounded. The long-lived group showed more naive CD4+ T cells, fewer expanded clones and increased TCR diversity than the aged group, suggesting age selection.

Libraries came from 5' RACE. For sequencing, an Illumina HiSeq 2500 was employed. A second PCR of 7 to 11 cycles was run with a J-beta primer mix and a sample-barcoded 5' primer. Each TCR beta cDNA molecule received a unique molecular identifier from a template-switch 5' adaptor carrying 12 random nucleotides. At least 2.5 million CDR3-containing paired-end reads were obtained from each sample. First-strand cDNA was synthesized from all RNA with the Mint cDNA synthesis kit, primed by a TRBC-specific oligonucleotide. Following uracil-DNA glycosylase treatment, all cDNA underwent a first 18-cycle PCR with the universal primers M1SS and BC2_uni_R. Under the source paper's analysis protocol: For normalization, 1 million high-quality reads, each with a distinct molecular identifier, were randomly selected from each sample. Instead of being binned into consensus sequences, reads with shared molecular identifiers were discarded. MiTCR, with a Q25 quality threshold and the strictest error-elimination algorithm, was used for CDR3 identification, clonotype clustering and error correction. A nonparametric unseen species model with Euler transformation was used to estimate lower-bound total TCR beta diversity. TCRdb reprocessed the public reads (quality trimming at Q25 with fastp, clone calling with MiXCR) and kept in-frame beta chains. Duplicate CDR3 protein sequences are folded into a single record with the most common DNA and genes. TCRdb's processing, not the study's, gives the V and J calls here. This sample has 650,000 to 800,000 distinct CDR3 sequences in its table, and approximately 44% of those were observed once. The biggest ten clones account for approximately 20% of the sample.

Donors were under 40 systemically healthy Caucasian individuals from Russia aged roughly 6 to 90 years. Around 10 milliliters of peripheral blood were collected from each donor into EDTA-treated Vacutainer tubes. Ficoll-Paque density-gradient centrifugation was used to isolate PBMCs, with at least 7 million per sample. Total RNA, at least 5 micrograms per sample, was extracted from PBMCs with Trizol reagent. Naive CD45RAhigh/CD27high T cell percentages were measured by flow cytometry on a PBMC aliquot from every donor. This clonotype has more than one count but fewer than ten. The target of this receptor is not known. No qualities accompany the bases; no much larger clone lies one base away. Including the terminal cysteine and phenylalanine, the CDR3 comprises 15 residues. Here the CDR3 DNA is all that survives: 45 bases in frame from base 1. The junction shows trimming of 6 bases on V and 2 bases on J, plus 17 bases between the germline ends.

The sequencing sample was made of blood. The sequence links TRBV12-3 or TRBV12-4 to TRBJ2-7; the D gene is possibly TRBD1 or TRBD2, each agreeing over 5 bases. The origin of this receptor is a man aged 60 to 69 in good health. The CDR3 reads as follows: CASSPRGGFTYEQYF. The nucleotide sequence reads TGTGCCAGCAGCCCCCGTGGGGGTTTCACCTACGAGCAGTACTTC.